Here is one T cell receptor beta chain with its context. Its antigen is unknown. This CDR3 is built from 14 residues. CDR1 and CDR2 (germline): MNHNY, SVGAGI (reference sequence). V lost 7 bases, J lost 4 bases, and 8 bases stayed unmatched. Deep-level assay runs were performed. Here immunoSEQ multiplex PCR was the method, and the copy in TCRdb shows in-frame clones only, minus some. The sample contains around 2.5 million clones, 80% to 95% of which appear only once. The data were obtained in a study of shared clonotypes between healthy human individuals. Turning to the study itself: Sampling drew on donors who were two women and a few men aged 18 to 49.

General study points: Few donors limited the genetic and exposure-history diversity represented.

The sequenced material came from naive CD4+ T cells from PBMCs. Noted subset: CD45RA+ positively selected. The rearrangement joins TRBV6-6 to TRBJ1-1; TRBD1 agrees at 8 bases. The sequence was collected from a man between 18 and 29 years old in good health. Some clones in this sample may be carry-over from other donors' samples. The chain's CDR3 is CASTIQGVSTEAFF. The CDR3 DNA reads TGTGCCAGCACGATACAGGGGGTTTCCACTGAAGCTTTCTTT.